This passage covers 8 T cell receptor beta chains from one sample sequenced in a study of tumor and adjacent non-tumor tissue in lung cancer. TCRbeta libraries were built with three rounds of nested PCR, modified from ARM-PCR. TCRdb redid the calling of the multiplex PCR reads with MiXCR, one entry per CDR3 protein. This sample has tens of thousands of distinct CDR3 sequences, with less than 80% found just once. RNA was extracted from bulk tissue without any cell sorting. Sample: lung tumor tissue. These TCRs come from a man in his sixties with non-small cell lung cancer.

A word on this clonotype: Because it lacks the conserved phenylalanine or tryptophan at the end, this CDR3 is likely a read error. The DNA is left out, because the CDR3 cannot be placed on it with certainty; the CDR3 is given as TCRdb lists it. The rearrangement joins TRBV20-1 to TRBJ2-7; the D segment call TRBD1 is taken from the table without a DNA check. With termini counted, the CDR3 has 15 amino acids. The germline gives CDR1 DFQATT, CDR2 SNEGSKA (reference sequence). CDR3 region: CSARILSRSSYEQHI.

At least ten counts were recorded for this clonotype. The chain employs TRBV15 and TRBJ2-3; D is possibly TRBD2 (6 bases). The V end lost 6 bases, the J end lost 8 bases, and 12 bases lay between the germline ends. CDR3 length: 12 residues. Germline CDR1 and CDR2: LNHNV and YYDKDF (reference sequence). The CDR3 sequence is CATRRPGGTQYF. In DNA, the CDR3 is TGTGCCACCAGACGTCCCGGGGGTACGCAGTATTTT. Filled out from reference TRBV15 and TRBJ2-3, the complete variable domain reads DAMVIQNPRYQVTQFGKPVTLSCSQTLNHNVMYWYQQKSSQAPKLLFHYYDKDFNNEADTPDNFQSRRPNTSFCFLDIRSPGLGDTAMYLCATRRPGGTQYFGPGTRLTVL.

On this clonotype itself: An end of the junction does not agree with germline; a read error may underlie this. This chain joins TRBV20-1 and TRBJ2-7; the match to TRBD2 covers 8 bases. CDR1 DFQATT and CDR2 SNEGSKA come from the germline V gene (reference sequence). This CDR3 region has 12 residues. The CDR3 is CSARAGGSRQYF. DNA for the CDR3: TGCAGTGCTCGGGCGGGAGGTAGCAGGCAGTACTTT.

This clonotype was detected once. A junction end diverges from the germline sequence, so it may reflect a read error. This chain joins TRBV11-1 and TRBJ2-1; 9 nucleotides agree with TRBD2. The germline V gene encodes CDR1 SGHAT and CDR2 FQDESV (reference sequence). The length of the CDR3 is 15 residues. The CDR3 loop is CASSLGLARDNEQLF. In DNA form, the CDR3 reads TGTGCCAGCAGCCTGGGACTAGCTAGAGACAATGAGCAGCTCTTC.

A remark on this clonotype: Mismatch with germline at one junction end may stem from a read error. The chain combines TRBV29-1 with TRBJ2-5, with 7 positions matching TRBD2. In germline, CDR1 is SQVTM, CDR2 ANQGSEA. The CDR3 is 14 residues long. CDR3 sequence reads: CSVEGRGVGETRYF. The CDR3 DNA sequence: TGTAGCGTTGAGGGACGGGGGGTAGGGGAGACCCGGTACTTC.

As for this clonotype: A junction end diverges from the germline sequence, so it may reflect a read error. The chain has TRBV5-4 and TRBJ2-3; no firm D call. This CDR3 is 14 amino acids long. The germline CDR1 and CDR2 sequences are SGHNT and YYREEE (reference sequence). The CDR3, as DNA: TGTGCCAGCAGCTTGGCGGAGAGCATAGATACGCGGTATTTT. It yields the protein CASSLAESIDTRYF. Variable domain in full (rest from reference TRBV5-4 and TRBJ2-3): ETGVTQSPTHLIKTRGQQVTLRCSSQSGHNTVSWYQQALGQGPQFIFQYYREEENGRGNFPPRFSGLQFPNYSSELNVNALELDDSALYLCASSLAESIDTRYFGPGTRLTVL.

This clonotype was observed a handful of times. A read error may be the cause here, since a much bigger clone is one base away. The chain couples TRBV20-1 to TRBJ1-1, with D uncertain. This CDR3 comprises 12 residues. Germline V gene data show CDR1 as DFQATT and CDR2 as SNEGSKA (reference sequence). CDR3 DNA sequence: TGCAGTGTTAGAGTCCAGCCCACTGAAGCTTTCTTT. Translated, it gives CSVRVQPTEAFF.

This clonotype occurred once. A junction boundary mismatches the germline segment, possibly from a read error. V is TRBV28 and J is TRBJ1-1, with TRBD1 matching 10 bases. This CDR3 is built from 15 residues. Germline V gene lookup returns CDR1 MDHEN and CDR2 SYDVKM. CDR3 sequence: CASSLPGTGATEALF. The CDR3 DNA sequence: TGTGCCAGCAGTCTCCCCGGGACAGGGGCCACTGAAGCTTTATTT.